These 10 T cell receptor beta chains were all obtained from the same sample, sequenced in a study of cytomegalovirus exposure and HLA in healthy donors. PCR involved 60 Vbeta and 13 Jbeta primers. The repertoire was sequenced with immunoSEQ multiplex PCR; TCRdb's copy has only in-frame clones and lacks some. The sample shows roughly 90,000 clones, approximately 74% of them seen only once. The material sequenced was PBMCs. The receptors derive from a man under 40 in good health and CMV-seropositive.

The chain recombines TRBV10-3 with TRBJ1-5; 7 bases fit TRBD1. The CDR3 totals 14 residues. Germline CDR1 and CDR2: ENHRY and SYGVKD. Trimming cost V 2 bases and J 8 bases; bases outside gene matches: 6. CDR3 loop: CAISEQGGREPQHF. CDR3 in DNA: TGTGCCATCAGTGAGCAGGGGGGAAGAGAGCCCCAGCATTTT.

This clone was recorded once. V and J are TRBV6-6 and TRBJ2-3; 7 bases match TRBD2. This CDR3 contains 15 residues. The V and J ends lost 2 bases and 7 bases, in that order; junction bases with no gene match: 9. Germline CDR1 is MNHNY and CDR2 is SVGAGI (reference sequence). The CDR3 region is CASSYRGTNPNTQYF. CDR3 in DNA: TGTGCCAGCAGTTACCGCGGGACTAACCCTAATACGCAGTATTTT.

The V call is TRBV11-2, the J call TRBJ2-5, with 12 nucleotides matching TRBD2. There are 17 residues in the CDR3. V dropped 1 base and J dropped 5; count of bases not matched to a gene: 8. Germline V gene lookup returns CDR1 SGHAT and CDR2 FQNNGV. The chain's CDR3 is CASSLGPSGGAWETQYF. Written as DNA, the CDR3 is TGTGCCAGCAGCTTAGGACCTAGCGGGGGGGCCTGGGAGACCCAGTACTTC.

The rearrangement uses TRBV6-5 and TRBJ1-1; a weak D match, TRBD1 (6 bases). This CDR3 spans 13 amino acids. Germline loops: CDR1 MNHEY, CDR2 SVGAGI. The V end was cut by 6 bases, the J end by 8 bases, with 16 bases between. In DNA, the CDR3 is TGTGCCAGCAGCGAGGGGCGGACAGTCGAAGCTTTCTTT. It encodes CASSEGRTVEAFF.

V gene TRBV6-5 combines with J gene TRBJ2-4; 8 positions agree with TRBD2. Looked up from germline, CDR1 is MNHEY and CDR2 is SVGAGI. This CDR3 is built from 14 residues. J was trimmed by 8 bases and V by 7 bases; bases with no gene match: 10. The CDR3: CASMRKREIYIQYF. The CDR3 region has the DNA TGTGCCAGCATGAGGAAGCGGGAGATTTACATTCAGTACTTC.

This clone has only a few counts. The CDR3 DNA sequence: TGTGCCAGCAGCACTTTAGCGGAGACCTACAATGAGCAGTTCTTC. Translation: CASSTLAETYNEQFF. J is TRBJ2-1 and V is TRBV9; the D gene is possibly TRBD2 (6 bases). In germline, CDR1 is SGDLS, CDR2 YYNGEE. V was clipped by 4 bases and J by 2 bases, with 13 bases between them. This CDR3 comprises 15 residues. The full variable domain, rest sourced from reference TRBV9 and TRBJ2-1, is DSGVTQTPKHLITATGQRVTLRCSPRSGDLSVYWYQQSLDQGLQFLIQYYNGEERAKGNILERFSAQQFPDLHSELNLSSLELGDSALYFCASSTLAETYNEQFFGPGTRLTVL.

The chain joins TRBV4-1 to TRBJ1-5; D unclear. The V and J ends lost 3 bases and 8 bases respectively, with 17 bases between them. This CDR3 has 15 residues. Looked up from germline, CDR1 is MGHRA and CDR2 is YSYEKL. As DNA, the CDR3 is TGCGCCAGCAGCCACCAACCTTCTTCTATTAAGCCCCAGCATTTT. Translating it yields CASSHQPSSIKPQHF.

The CDR3: CASMFETGASPLHF. The CDR3 DNA follows: TGTGCCAGCATGTTCGAGACAGGGGCCTCACCCCTCCACTTT. This sequence joins TRBV2 and TRBJ1-6; 8 bases align to TRBD1. V was clipped by 7 bases and J by 10 bases; unmatched bases: 9. The CDR3 consists of 14 residues. Germline-derived CDR1 and CDR2 are SNHLY and FYNNEI. The full variable domain, in which reference TRBV2 and TRBJ1-6 provide the parts outside the CDR3, is EPEVTQTPSHQVTQMGQEVILRCVPISNHLYFYWYRQILGQKVEFLVSFYNNEISEKSEIFDDQFSVERPDGSNFTLKIRSTKLEDSAMYFCASMFETGASPLHFGNGTRLTVT.

As to this clone: A read error may account for a junction end that differs from germline. The chain has TRBV7-6 and TRBJ1-5; D is unresolved. This CDR3 region has 13 residues. Germline V gene lookup returns CDR1 SGHVS and CDR2 FNYEAQ. The CDR3 DNA reads as TGTGCCAGCAGCCTAGCGTCCGATCAGCCCCAGCATTTT. Protein product: CASSLASDQPQHF.

The chain carries TRBV18 and TRBJ1-1; D call uncertain. Trimming cost V 1 base and J 5 bases, with 8 bases left between them. This CDR3 has 13 amino acids. From germline, CDR1 is KGHSH and CDR2 LQKENI. The CDR3 DNA follows: TGTGCCAGCTCACCACTCCCGGAGACTGAAGCTTTCTTT. This sequence encodes CASSPLPETEAFF.